The 5 T cell receptor beta chains in this list originate from one sample, sequenced in a study of blood T cell repertoires in COVID-19. TCRdb keeps only in-frame clones here, not all; method: immunoSEQ multiplex PCR. Of about 140,000 clones listed, approximately 84% are singletons. Source material: peripheral blood. The receptors originated from a human donor in a cohort sampled during active COVID-19.

This clone appeared once. The chain carries TRBV5-1 and TRBJ1-2; possible D gene TRBD1, 5 bases. CDR3 length: 15 residues. Trimming left V 0 bases short and J 6 bases short, with 15 bases between. CDR1 and CDR2 from the germline V gene are SGHRS and YFSETQ. The CDR3 protein is CASSLASRGLDGYTF. The CDR3, as DNA: TGCGCCAGCAGCTTGGCCTCGAGGGGACTCGATGGCTACACCTTC.

The chain couples TRBV7-3 to TRBJ1-2, with TRBD1 as a possible D gene (6 bases). There are 12 residues in the CDR3. Germline CDR1 SGHTA, CDR2 FQGTGA. Trimming shortened V by 7 bases and J by 5 bases, and 11 bases separated the two germline ends. DNA for the CDR3: TGTGCCAGCAATCAGAGGGGGTATGGCTACACCTTC. Its protein is CASNQRGYGYTF.

The J gene is TRBJ2-5, the V gene TRBV4-3; 8 bases align to TRBD2. From germline, CDR1 is LGHNA and CDR2 YSLEER. The junction had 14 bases not matched to a gene; V was cut back by 1 base and J by 7 bases. The CDR3 sequence is 17 residues long. In DNA form, the CDR3 reads TGCGCCAGCAGCCAAGCCCGACCCGGCGGGGGGAGGGGGACCCAGTACTTC. This codes for CASSQARPGGGRGTQYF.

This clone has more than one count but fewer than ten. The chain uses TRBV7-9 and TRBJ2-7; TRBD1 might be the D (5 bases). Germline values: CDR1 SEHNR, CDR2 FQNEAQ (reference sequence). V shed 5 bases and J shed 0 bases, with 14 bases lying between them. The CDR3 extends over 15 amino acids. Here the CDR3 reads CASSIHGRVSYEQYF. DNA for the CDR3: TGTGCCAGCAGCATTCACGGCAGGGTCTCCTACGAGCAGTACTTC.

V and J are TRBV24-1 and TRBJ1-1; no reliable D call. The V and J ends lost 5 bases and 6 bases respectively, with 12 bases between them. CDR3 length equals 13 residues. The germline CDR1 and CDR2 sequences are KGHDR and SFDVKD. CDR3 nucleotides: TGTGCCACCAGTGGTTCAGGAGGCGCTGAAGCTTTCTTT. This translates into CATSGSGGAEAFF.